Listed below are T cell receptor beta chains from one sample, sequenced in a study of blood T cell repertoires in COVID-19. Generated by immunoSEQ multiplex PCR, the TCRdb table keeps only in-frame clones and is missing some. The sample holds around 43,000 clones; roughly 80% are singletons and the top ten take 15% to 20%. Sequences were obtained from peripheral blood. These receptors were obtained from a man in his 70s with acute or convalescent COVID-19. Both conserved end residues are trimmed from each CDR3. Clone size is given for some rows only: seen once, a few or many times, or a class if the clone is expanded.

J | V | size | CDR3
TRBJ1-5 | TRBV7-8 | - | ASSLVGLRDYRQPQH
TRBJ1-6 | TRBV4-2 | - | ASSQPVSGASPLH
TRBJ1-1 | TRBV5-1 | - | ASSSRDRGLTEAF
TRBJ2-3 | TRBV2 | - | ASRGTSGTDTQY
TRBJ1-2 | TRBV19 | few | ASTRGGAGYGYT
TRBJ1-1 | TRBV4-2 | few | ASTPDRGNTEAF
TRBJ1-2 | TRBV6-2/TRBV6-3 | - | ASSFRDRVVSYT
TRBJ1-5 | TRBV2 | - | ASSLTGGGSNQPQH
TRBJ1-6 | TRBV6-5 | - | ASSPGTGSSSPLH
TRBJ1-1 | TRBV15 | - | ATSRERRAEAF
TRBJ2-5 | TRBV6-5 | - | ASRYYGVETQY
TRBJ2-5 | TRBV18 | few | ASSNTGFQETQY
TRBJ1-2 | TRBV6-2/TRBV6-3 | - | ASSYSRTGGAVGYT
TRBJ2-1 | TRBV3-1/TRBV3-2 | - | ASSRIGKGAYNEQF
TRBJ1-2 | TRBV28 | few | ASRGGEAAGVYYGYT
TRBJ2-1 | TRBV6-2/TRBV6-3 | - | ASRPLAGGYNEQF
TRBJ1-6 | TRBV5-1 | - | ASSLELGQGRSPLH
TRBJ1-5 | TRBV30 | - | AWSVLVGSQPQH
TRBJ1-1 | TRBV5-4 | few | ASSPGRGGWNTEAF
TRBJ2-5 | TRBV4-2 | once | ASSQERGGETQY
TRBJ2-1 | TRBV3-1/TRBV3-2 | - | ASSPSGGVYNEQF
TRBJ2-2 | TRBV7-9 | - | ASSPNVGNTGELF
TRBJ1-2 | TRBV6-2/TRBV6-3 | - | ASSYSPGEPANYGYT
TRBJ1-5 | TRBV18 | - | ASSPTGDNQPQH
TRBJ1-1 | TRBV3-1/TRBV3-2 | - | ASSQEYRTALGAF
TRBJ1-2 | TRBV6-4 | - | ASREGSIANYGYT
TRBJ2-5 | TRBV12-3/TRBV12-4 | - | ASSLSGKETQY
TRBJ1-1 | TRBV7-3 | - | ASSSSGGTEAF
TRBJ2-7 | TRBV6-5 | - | ASSREQGGEQY
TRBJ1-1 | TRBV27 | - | ASNKGKGALLSEAF
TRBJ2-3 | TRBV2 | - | ASSLPRDYTSTDTQY
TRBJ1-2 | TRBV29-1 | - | SVEEVTVNYGYT
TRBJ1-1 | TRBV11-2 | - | ASSSHRQDTEAF
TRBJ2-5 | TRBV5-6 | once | ASSPRARGPMSQY
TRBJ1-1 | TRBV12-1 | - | ASSFLDMGSGEVSEAF
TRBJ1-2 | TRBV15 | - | ATSRGGTTVPNGYT
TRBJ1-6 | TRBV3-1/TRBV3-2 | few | ASSQVVGGGSPLH
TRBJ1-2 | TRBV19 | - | ASSLRLPSRDYGYT
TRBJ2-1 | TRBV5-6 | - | ASSPDRGSSSYNEQF